This T cell receptor beta chain was sequenced for a study of Graves' ophthalmopathy and Graves' hyperthyroidism (dated by TCRdb to the late 2010s). With regard to the full study: Peripheral blood samples were taken at the time of initial diagnosis, before any treatment was given. To tell Graves' ophthalmopathy apart from Graves' hyperthyroidism, and to predict which patients would progress to ophthalmopathy, the study relied on TCR beta repertoire signatures. In total, 135 blood samples were TCR-sequenced: 40 to 45 ophthalmopathy, roughly 80 hyperthyroidism and about 17 hyperthyroidism-to-ophthalmopathy patients. To explore V-J signatures that distinguish ophthalmopathy from hyperthyroidism, a discovery set of about 99 patients was enrolled, made up of over 40 with ophthalmopathy and fewer than 60 with stable hyperthyroidism. For independent validation, a separate cohort was made up of roughly 19 hyperthyroidism patients plus 17 patients who later progressed from hyperthyroidism to ophthalmopathy. In roughly 6 hyperthyroidism patients, the T-cell repertoire of thyroid tissue was compared with the T-cell repertoire of blood. Once sampling was done, hyperthyroidism patients were given methimazole at a starting dose of 30 mg daily, while ophthalmopathy patients were given high-dose intravenous methylprednisolone.

TCR beta CDR3 regions were amplified from RNA transcripts for repertoire sequencing. HTBI primers and the Qiagen OneStep RT-PCR kit were used in a first-round RT-PCR, which was followed by a second-round multiplex PCR, size selection and purification. Sequencing of the libraries was carried out on an Illumina HiSeq2000 in paired-end mode with 100 bp reads. Turning to the authors' computational methods: SOAPnuke was used to process the reads, removing any read that contained adapters or uncalled bases, had a mean Phred below 15, or lacked an exact match to the constant primer or identifier. COPE v1.2.5 was used to merge the high-quality paired reads. Each unique nucleotide sequence was treated as a clonotype, and MiTCR v1.1 was used to align the clonotypes to the IMGT TRB V, D and J references. Only V-J combinations with frequency above 0.0001 were analysed, covering 99% to 99.2% of repertoires. For each V-J combination, a TCR clonal expansion and chaos score was defined as the ratio of F50 clonal expansion to chaos observed in the TCRdist matrix. Welch's t-statistics and random forest were used to reduce features to approximately 13 V-J combinations, which were fed into a naive Bayes classifier. The Morisita-Horn index was used to measure how similar the thyroid and blood repertoires were. TCRdb itself trimmed the public reads at Q25 with fastp, ran MiXCR and retained productive beta chains. Rows are combined by CDR3 protein, so each entry shows the most common genes and DNA. What appears here as the V and J calls and clone size reflects TCRdb's work, not the paper's. The sample table records 500,000 to 800,000 distinct CDR3 sequences; more than 40% of these occur just once. Together, the top ten hold 3% to 3.5% of the sample.

Many counts were recorded for this clonotype. Its target antigen remains unknown. Nothing much larger sits one base from this clone, and base qualities are not available. Ophthalmopathy patients were characterized by moderately to severely active disease, a Clinical Activity Score of at least 3, a NOSPECS grade of at least 4, and a disease duration under 3 months. Patients with other autoimmune diseases, uncontrolled infections, pregnancy or lactation were excluded. Clinical symptoms, serum thyroxine, TRAb, thyroid ultrasound and orbital computed tomography were used for diagnosis. PBMCs were isolated from about 10 ml of fresh peripheral blood by Ficoll-Paque density gradient centrifugation. Trizol reagent was used to extract the total RNA, and its quality was then checked on an Agilent 2100 Bioanalyzer. Results the study describes overall, beyond this receptor: In cross-validation, the 13-signature model distinguished ophthalmopathy from stable hyperthyroidism with just over 85% sensitivity and about 84% specificity, and in the test set the corresponding values were approximately 80% and 68%. Most expanded thyroid clonotypes with frequency above 0.001 were also detected in blood, suggesting blood repertoires may reflect the thyroid immune response. No statistical method was used to predetermine the sample size, and group allocation was not hidden from the investigators. In validation, the model predicted ophthalmopathy progression with 70.59% sensitivity and less than 80% specificity; some twelve predicted patients were CT-confirmed with GO in a median of approximately six months.

Sequenced material: peripheral blood. This TCR was sampled from an adult man with Graves' ophthalmopathy.

At the DNA level, the sequence is TGTGCCAGCAGTGCCCGGACAGGGTTTACTCAGCCCCAGCATTTT. Protein translation: CASSARTGFTQPQHF. The chain employs TRBV2 and TRBJ1-5, and TRBD1 matches 8 of the central bases. CDR1 and CDR2, looked up from the germline V gene, are SNHLY and FYNNEI. The CDR3 contains 15 residues, cysteine and phenylalanine counted. Here the CDR3 DNA is all that survives: 45 bases in frame from base 1. V trim: 4 bases; J trim: 6 bases; unmatched bases: 8.